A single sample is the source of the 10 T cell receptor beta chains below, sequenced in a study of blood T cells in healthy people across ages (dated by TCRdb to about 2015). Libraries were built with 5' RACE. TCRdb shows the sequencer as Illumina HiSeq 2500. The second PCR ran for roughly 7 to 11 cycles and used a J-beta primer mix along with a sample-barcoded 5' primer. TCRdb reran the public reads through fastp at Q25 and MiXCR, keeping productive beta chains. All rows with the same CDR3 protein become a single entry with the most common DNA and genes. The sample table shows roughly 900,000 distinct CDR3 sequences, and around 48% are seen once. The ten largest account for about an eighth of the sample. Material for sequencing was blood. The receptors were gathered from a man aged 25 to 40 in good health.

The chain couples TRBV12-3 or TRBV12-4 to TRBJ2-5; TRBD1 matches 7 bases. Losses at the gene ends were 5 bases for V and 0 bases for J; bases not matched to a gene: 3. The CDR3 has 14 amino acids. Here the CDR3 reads CASSKTGYQETQYF. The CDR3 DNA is TGTGCCAGCAGTAAGACAGGGTACCAAGAGACCCAGTACTTC.

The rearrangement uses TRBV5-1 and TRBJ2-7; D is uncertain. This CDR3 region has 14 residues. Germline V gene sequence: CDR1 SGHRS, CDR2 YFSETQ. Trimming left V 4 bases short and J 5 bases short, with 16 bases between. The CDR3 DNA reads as TGCGCCAGCAGCCCCGGGTGGGATCCCCACGAGCAGTACTTC. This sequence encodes CASSPGWDPHEQYF.

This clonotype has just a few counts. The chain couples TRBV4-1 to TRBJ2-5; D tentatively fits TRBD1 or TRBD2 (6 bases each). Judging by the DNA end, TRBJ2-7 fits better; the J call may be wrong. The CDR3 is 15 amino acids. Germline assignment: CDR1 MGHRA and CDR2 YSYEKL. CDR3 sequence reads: CASSQVGGTPSEQYF. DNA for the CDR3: TGCGCCAGCAGCCAAGTTGGGGGGACACCCTCCGAGCAGTACTTC.

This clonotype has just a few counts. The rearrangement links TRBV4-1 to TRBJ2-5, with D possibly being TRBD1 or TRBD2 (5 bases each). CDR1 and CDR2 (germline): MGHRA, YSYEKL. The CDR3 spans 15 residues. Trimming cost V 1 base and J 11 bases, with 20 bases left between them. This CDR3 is CASSQGPNGAQEQYF. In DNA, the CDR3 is TGCGCCAGCAGCCAAGGCCCTAACGGGGCTCAAGAGCAGTACTTC.

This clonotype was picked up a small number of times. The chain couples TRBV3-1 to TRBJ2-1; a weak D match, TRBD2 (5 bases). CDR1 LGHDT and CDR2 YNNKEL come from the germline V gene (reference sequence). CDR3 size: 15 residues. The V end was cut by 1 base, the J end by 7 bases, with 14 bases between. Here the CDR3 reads CASSQATLPGNEQFF. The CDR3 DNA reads TGTGCCAGCAGCCAAGCTACCCTCCCGGGGAATGAGCAGTTCTTC.

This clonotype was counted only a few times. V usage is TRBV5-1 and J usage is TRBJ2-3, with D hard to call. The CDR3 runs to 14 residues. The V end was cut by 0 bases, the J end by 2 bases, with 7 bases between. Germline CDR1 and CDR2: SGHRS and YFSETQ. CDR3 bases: TGCGCCAGCAGCTTGGCCACCAACACAGATACGCAGTATTTT. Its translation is CASSLATNTDTQYF.

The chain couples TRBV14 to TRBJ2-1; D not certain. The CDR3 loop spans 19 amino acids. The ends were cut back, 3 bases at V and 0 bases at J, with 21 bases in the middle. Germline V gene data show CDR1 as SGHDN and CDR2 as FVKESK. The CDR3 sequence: CASSHSLSQSFSSYNEQFF. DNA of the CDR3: TGTGCCAGCAGCCACTCACTAAGCCAGTCGTTTAGCTCCTACAATGAGCAGTTCTTC.

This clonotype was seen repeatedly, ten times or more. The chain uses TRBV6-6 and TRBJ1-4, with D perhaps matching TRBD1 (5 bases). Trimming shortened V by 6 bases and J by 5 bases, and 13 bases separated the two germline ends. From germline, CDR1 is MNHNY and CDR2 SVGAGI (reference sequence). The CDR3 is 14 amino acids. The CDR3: CASRRGGANEKLFF. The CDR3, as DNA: TGTGCCAGCAGAAGGGGCGGGGCGAATGAAAAACTGTTTTTT.

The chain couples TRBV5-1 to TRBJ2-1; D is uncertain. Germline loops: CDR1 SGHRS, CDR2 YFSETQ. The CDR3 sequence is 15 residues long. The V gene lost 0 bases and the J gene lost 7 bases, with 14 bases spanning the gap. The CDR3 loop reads CASSLGAALGNEQFF. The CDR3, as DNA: TGCGCCAGCAGCTTGGGGGCAGCGTTGGGGAATGAGCAGTTCTTC.

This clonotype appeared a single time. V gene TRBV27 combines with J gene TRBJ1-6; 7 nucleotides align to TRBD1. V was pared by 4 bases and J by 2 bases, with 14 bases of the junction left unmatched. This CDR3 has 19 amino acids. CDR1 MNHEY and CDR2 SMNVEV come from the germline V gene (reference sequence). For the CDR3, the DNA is TGTGCCAGCAGTTATCTGATCCTGGACAGGTTCCCCTATAATTCACCCCTCCACTTT. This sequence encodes CASSYLILDRFPYNSPLHF.